The clone carrying this T cell receptor beta chain has just a few counts. Its antigen is undetermined. This sample stems from a study of T-cell memory formation after mild COVID-19. Study conclusions and caveats: Several responding clones turned up in pre-infection memory, indicating that cross-reactive memory may have taken part. Clones contracting across day 15 to 85 had a balanced CD4/CD8 profile; later expanding clones leaned CD4+.

After 5'RACE with constant-segment primers, TCR alpha and TCR beta cDNA libraries carrying sample barcodes and UMIs were obtained. TCRdb re-called the 5' RACE reads with MiXCR, one entry per CDR3 protein. The sample consists of about 13,000 distinct CDR3 sequences, about 16% of them appearing once. The ends were cut back, 2 bases at V and 4 bases at J, with 11 bases in the middle. CDR3 length: 14 amino acids. Germline V gene sequence: CDR1 MNHEY, CDR2 SVGEGT. This clonotype was sampled from a man between 18 and 29 years old who had mild COVID-19 (a few samples of this study predate the infection). Cell type and time point are not known. The rearrangement links TRBV6-2 or TRBV6-3 to TRBJ1-2, with D possibly TRBD1 on 6 matching bases. Sample: PBMCs or a T cell subset sorted from them (not recorded which). CDR3: CASSYKGQIYGYTF. In DNA form, the CDR3 reads TGTGCCAGCAGTTACAAAGGACAGATCTATGGCTACACCTTC.